A single sample is the source of the 21 T cell receptor beta chains below, sequenced in a study of shared clonotypes between healthy human individuals. Using immunoSEQ multiplex PCR, the repertoire was profiled, and TCRdb retains in-frame clones only, with some absent. Seen here are around 2.3 million clones, roughly 95% observed once, and the top ten hold approximately 0.13%. Sequenced: naive CD4+ T cells sorted from blood. Subset denoted: CD45RA+ positively selected. The receptors shown here come from a young man in good health.

This sequence joins TRBV5-4 and TRBJ1-2; possibly TRBD1 for D (6 bases). The CDR3 totals 15 residues. Trimming removed 0 bases at V and 6 bases at J, with 15 bases between. Germline V gene lookup returns CDR1 SGHNT and CDR2 YYREEE (reference sequence). The CDR3 is CASSLEFGQHDGYTF. CDR3 coding DNA: TGTGCCAGCAGCTTGGAATTCGGACAGCACGATGGCTACACCTTC.

This chain uses TRBV6-6 with TRBJ1-2, with D possibly TRBD1 on 6 matching bases. The V gene's germline CDR1 is MNHNY and CDR2 SVGAGI (reference sequence). V was cut by 8 bases and J by 8 bases, with 12 bases left in between. CDR3 size: 11 residues. The CDR3 DNA reads as TGTGCCAGCGGAGACAGGCCGGGCTACACCTTC. This gives the protein CASGDRPGYTF.

This clone was seen a single time. The rearrangement links TRBV10-3 to TRBJ1-6; 7 nucleotides agree with TRBD1. Per the germline V gene, CDR1 is ENHRY and CDR2 is SYGVKD. The CDR3 contains 16 residues. Unmatched junction bases numbered 8, after V lost 3 bases and J lost 6 bases. DNA of the CDR3: TGTGCCATCAGTGACGGTTCGGGACAGATTAATTCACCCCTCCACTTT. Translation: CAISDGSGQINSPLHF.

This clone was seen once. The sample has other DNA sequences that encode this CDR3 too. This sequence joins TRBV5-1 and TRBJ1-1; D unresolved. Trimming removed 0 bases from V and 5 bases from J, with 8 bases in between. Germline V CDR1 and CDR2: SGHRS, YFSETQ. The CDR3 extends over 13 amino acids. As DNA, the CDR3 is TGCGCCAGCAGCTTGGGGGAGGGAACTGAAGCTTTCTTT. Its translation: CASSLGEGTEAFF. The variable domain in full, completed from reference TRBV5-1 and TRBJ1-1, reads KAGVTQTPRYLIKTRGQQVTLSCSPISGHRSVSWYQQTPGQGLQFLFEYFSETQRNKGNFPGRFSGRQFSNSRSEMNVSTLELGDSALYLCASSLGEGTEAFFGQGTRLTVV.

Points on this clone: The sample holds other DNA sequences that translate to the same CDR3. J is TRBJ2-7 and V is TRBV5-1; D tentatively reads TRBD1 or TRBD2 (5 bases each). Germline V CDR1 and CDR2: SGHRS, YFSETQ. Trimming pared 0 bases from V and 0 bases from J, leaving 10 bases between. The CDR3 has 15 amino acids. The CDR3 region is CASSLAGGSSYEQYF. The DNA for the CDR3 is TGCGCCAGCAGCTTGGCTGGGGGAAGCTCCTACGAGCAGTACTTC.

The chain couples TRBV7-9 to TRBJ2-7; 7 nucleotides line up with TRBD2. CDR1 is SEHNR and CDR2 is FQNEAQ in the germline V gene (reference sequence). The V gene end was trimmed by 5 bases and the J gene end by 5 bases; junction bases not matched to a gene: 15. The CDR3 is 16 residues long. This chain's CDR3 is CASSPGEVGRENEQYF. The CDR3 bases are TGTGCCAGCAGCCCAGGTGAGGTCGGGCGGGAGAACGAGCAGTACTTC.

The chain couples TRBV2 to TRBJ1-3; D remains ambiguous. Germline CDR1 SNHLY, CDR2 FYNNEI. The CDR3 loop spans 16 amino acids. Trimming left V 1 base short and J 0 bases short, with 10 bases between. CDR3 amino acids: CASSEGRLFSGNTIYF. The DNA of the CDR3 is TGTGCCAGCAGTGAAGGAAGACTGTTCTCTGGAAACACCATATATTTT.

This sequence joins TRBV28 and TRBJ1-2; possible D gene TRBD1, 6 bases. CDR1 is MDHEN and CDR2 is SYDVKM in the germline V gene. The V gene lost 10 bases and the J gene lost 4 bases, with 16 bases spanning the gap. This CDR3 spans 13 amino acids. The CDR3 region has the DNA TGTGCCACCCACCGCCAGGGGACCTATGGCTACACCTTC. Translation: CATHRQGTYGYTF.

This chain links TRBV6-1 with TRBJ2-1; 9 nucleotides agree with TRBD2. The CDR3 covers 13 residues. V trimming: 4 bases; J trimming: 14 bases; junction bases outside the gene matches: 9. The germline V gene has CDR1 MNHNS and CDR2 SASEGT. The CDR3 sequence is CASSVDGGGDEFF. The CDR3, as DNA: TGTGCCAGCAGTGTGGATGGCGGGGGGGACGAGTTCTTC.

The V call is TRBV27, the J call TRBJ2-5, with 9 positions matching TRBD2. V lost 3 bases, J lost 4 bases, and 12 bases stayed unmatched. Germline CDR1 MNHEY, CDR2 SMNVEV (reference sequence). CDR3 length: 17 amino acids. The CDR3 region is CASSFSARGRAVETQYF. The CDR3 nucleotides are TGTGCCAGCAGTTTCTCCGCCCGCGGGAGGGCCGTAGAGACCCAGTACTTC.

The rearrangement joins TRBV6-6 to TRBJ2-7; D not resolved. The CDR3 is 15 residues long. Germline CDR1 and CDR2: MNHNY and SVGAGI (reference sequence). The V gene lost 7 bases and the J gene lost 7 bases, with 23 bases spanning the gap. The CDR3 protein is CASTLRAQQRAEQYF. CDR3 DNA sequence: TGTGCCAGCACCCTACGGGCTCAACAACGGGCGGAGCAGTACTTC.

The V and J genes are TRBV19 and TRBJ2-5; 11 bases match TRBD1. Per the germline V gene, CDR1 is LNHDA and CDR2 is SQIVND (reference sequence). Trimming removed 1 base from V and 2 bases from J; junction bases left unmatched: 6. This CDR3 comprises 17 residues. This CDR3 is CASSIGRDRGNQETQYF. CDR3 nucleotide sequence: TGTGCCAGTAGTATAGGACGGGACAGGGGGAATCAAGAGACCCAGTACTTC.

A note on this clone: This CDR3 is also generated by other DNA sequences in the sample. The CDR3 region is CAWSSGTSGYNEQFF. CDR3 sequence (DNA): TGTGCCTGGAGTAGCGGGACTAGCGGTTACAATGAGCAGTTCTTC. V usage is TRBV30 and J usage is TRBJ2-1, with 11 bases lining up with TRBD2. CDR3 length: 15 residues. V shed 2 bases and J 4 bases; nucleotides not matched to a gene: 4. From germline, CDR1 is GTSNPN and CDR2 SVGIG (reference sequence). Full variable domain (outside the CDR3, taken from reference TRBV30 and TRBJ2-1): SQTIHQWPATLVQPVGSPLSLECTVEGTSNPNLYWYRQAAGRGLQLLFYSVGIGQISSEVPQNLSASRPQDRQFILSSKKLLLSDSGFYLCAWSSGTSGYNEQFFGPGTRLTVL.

This rearrangement joins TRBV10-3 to TRBJ2-7; 9 bases line up with TRBD1. Germline trimming cut 7 bases from V and 7 bases from J; bases unmatched to any gene: 8. From germline, CDR1 is ENHRY and CDR2 SYGVKD. CDR3 length equals 13 residues. In DNA, the CDR3 is TGTGCCATCACCCCGACAGGGGGTTTAGAGCAGTACTTC. Protein sequence: CAITPTGGLEQYF.

With regard to this clone: Mismatch with germline at one junction end may stem from a read error. This rearrangement joins TRBV5-1 to TRBJ2-1, with 7 bases that match TRBD1. From germline, CDR1 is SGHRS and CDR2 YFSETQ. This CDR3 has 13 amino acids. As DNA, the CDR3 is TGCGCCAGCAGCGTTGAACAGGGGTCCCCGCTGGTCTTC. This sequence encodes CASSVEQGSPLVF.

Here the CDR3 DNA reads TGTGCCAGTAGTCGGACCCGCAATGAGCAGTTCTTC. Translated: CASSRTRNEQFF. The chain employs TRBV19 and TRBJ2-1; unclear D gene. CDR1 and CDR2 from the germline V gene are LNHDA and SQIVND (reference sequence). V lost 5 bases to trimming and J lost 6 bases, with 8 bases between them. This CDR3 contains 12 residues.

This chain uses TRBV7-9 with TRBJ1-1, with TRBD1 matching 7 bases. The CDR3 has 16 residues. With V trimmed by 3 bases and J by 1 base, 8 bases remained unmatched. Germline V CDR1 and CDR2: SEHNR, FQNEAQ (reference sequence). CDR3 protein: CASSLGPQGSNTEAFF. DNA of the CDR3: TGTGCCAGCAGCTTGGGCCCACAGGGGTCGAACACTGAAGCTTTCTTT.

In this sample, this clone turned up once. The chain employs TRBV5-1 and TRBJ1-2; D not resolved. There are 13 residues in the CDR3. V was pared by 3 bases and J by 0 bases, with 6 bases between. CDR1 is SGHRS, CDR2 YFSETQ, per germline. In nucleotides, the CDR3 is TGCGCCAGCAGCTCCACAGCTAACTATGGCTACACCTTC. It is translated as CASSSTANYGYTF.

In DNA form, the CDR3 reads TGCGCCAGCAGCTTGTGGGCTAGCGGGAGTCTGGCCTACGAGCAGTACTTC. Amino acid sequence: CASSLWASGSLAYEQYF. This chain connects TRBV5-1 to TRBJ2-7; 10 nucleotides agree with TRBD2. V dropped 1 base and J dropped 2; count of bases not matched to a gene: 9. The germline V gene encodes CDR1 SGHRS and CDR2 YFSETQ. The CDR3 runs 17 residues. The complete variable domain, with remaining parts taken from reference TRBV5-1 and TRBJ2-7, reads KAGVTQTPRYLIKTRGQQVTLSCSPISGHRSVSWYQQTPGQGLQFLFEYFSETQRNKGNFPGRFSGRQFSNSRSEMNVSTLELGDSALYLCASSLWASGSLAYEQYFGPGTRLTVT.

This clone was counted between two and nine times. The rearrangement uses TRBV5-1 and TRBJ2-4; 12 bases agree with TRBD1. CDR1 SGHRS and CDR2 YFSETQ come from the germline V gene. V gave up 1 base and J gave up 7 bases; unmatched junction bases: 6. The CDR3 extends over 16 amino acids. The CDR3 bases are TGCGCCAGCAGCTTGTCGGGACAGGGGGCGCCGAACATTCAGTACTTC. Its translation: CASSLSGQGAPNIQYF. The entire variable domain, with the rest obtained from reference TRBV5-1 and TRBJ2-4, is as follows: KAGVTQTPRYLIKTRGQQVTLSCSPISGHRSVSWYQQTPGQGLQFLFEYFSETQRNKGNFPGRFSGRQFSNSRSEMNVSTLELGDSALYLCASSLSGQGAPNIQYFGAGTRLSVL.

Worth noting for this clone: Different DNA sequences within this sample yield the same CDR3. V is TRBV5-1 and J is TRBJ2-7; D is ambiguous. The germline V gene has CDR1 SGHRS and CDR2 YFSETQ. CDR3 size: 13 residues. Trimming shortened V by 4 bases and J by 1 base, and 9 bases separated the two germline ends. The CDR3 nucleotides are TGCGCCAGCAGCCGAGACACTTCCTACGAGCAGTACTTC. It encodes CASSRDTSYEQYF.